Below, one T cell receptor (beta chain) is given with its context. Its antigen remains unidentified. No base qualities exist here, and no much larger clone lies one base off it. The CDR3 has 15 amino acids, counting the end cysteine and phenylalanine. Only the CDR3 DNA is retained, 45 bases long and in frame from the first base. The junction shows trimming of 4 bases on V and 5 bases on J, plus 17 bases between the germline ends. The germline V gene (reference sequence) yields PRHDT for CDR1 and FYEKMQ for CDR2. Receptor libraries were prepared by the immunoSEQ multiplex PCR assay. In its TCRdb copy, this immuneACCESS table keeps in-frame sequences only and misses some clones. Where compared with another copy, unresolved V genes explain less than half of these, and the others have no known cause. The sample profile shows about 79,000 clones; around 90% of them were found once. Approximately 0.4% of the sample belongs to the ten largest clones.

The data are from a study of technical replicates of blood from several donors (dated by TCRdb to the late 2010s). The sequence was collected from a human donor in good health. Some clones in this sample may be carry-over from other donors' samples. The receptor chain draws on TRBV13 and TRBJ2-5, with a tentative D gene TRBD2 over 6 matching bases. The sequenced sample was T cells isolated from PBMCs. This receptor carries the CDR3 CASSSLGRLEETQYF. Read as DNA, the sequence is TGTGCCAGCAGCTCCCTTGGGAGGTTGGAGGAGACCCAGTACTTC.